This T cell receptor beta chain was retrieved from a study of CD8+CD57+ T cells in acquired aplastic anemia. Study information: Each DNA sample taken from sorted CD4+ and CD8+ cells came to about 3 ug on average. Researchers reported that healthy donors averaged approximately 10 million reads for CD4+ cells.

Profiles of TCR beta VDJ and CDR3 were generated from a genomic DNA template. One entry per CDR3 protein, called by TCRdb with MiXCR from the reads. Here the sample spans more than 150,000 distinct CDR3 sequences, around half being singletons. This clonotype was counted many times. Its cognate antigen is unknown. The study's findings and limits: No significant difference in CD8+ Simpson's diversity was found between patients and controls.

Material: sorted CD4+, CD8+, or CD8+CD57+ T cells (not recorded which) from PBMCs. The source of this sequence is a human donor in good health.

CDR3 amino acids: CASSVGLAGGPDEQFF. CDR3 coding DNA: TGTGCCAGCAGCGTCGGACTAGCGGGAGGGCCAGATGAGCAGTTCTTC. V gene TRBV9 combines with J gene TRBJ2-1, with 15 positions matching TRBD2. V was clipped by 2 bases and J by 8 bases; unmatched bases: 5. Germline CDR1 SGDLS, CDR2 YYNGEE. CDR3 size: 16 residues.